This T cell receptor (beta chain) was sequenced in a study of regulatory T cells in long-lasting Graves disease (dated by TCRdb to the early 2020s). With respect to the entire study: Patients with newly diagnosed Graves' disease had been on antithyroid drugs for under 3 months. This study used TCR sequencing and RNA sequencing of peripheral blood to compare persistent Graves' disease patients against newly diagnosed Graves' disease patients. The study was conducted in China and was registered as a clinical trial. A total of 33 samples were covered by TCR sequencing, comprising around 13 persistent and about 20 newly diagnosed Graves' disease patients.

The table lists this clonotype with many counts. This receptor's antigen is unknown. The record has no base qualities; no much larger clone is one base away. Preparation of the library involved multiplex PCR. The instrument given in TCRdb is Illumina HiSeq 4000. TCR beta libraries were built with iRepertoire HTBI primers and Arm-PCR amplification of CDR3 regions. Gel purification was performed on PCR products prior to sequencing. The original methods were these. A total of roughly 67 TRBV and some 15 TRBJ segments were identified across samples and were used for gene usage analysis of CDR3 amino acid clonotypes. COPE and FqMerger were used to merge the filtered high-quality paired reads into contigs. BLAST was used to align contigs to IMGT TRBV, TRBD and TRBJ reference genes, and CDR3 was defined according to IMGT. Any clonotype with a frequency above 0.1% was counted as a highly expanded clone. Shannon entropy was used to measure repertoire diversity, and the Gini coefficient was used to measure V-J evenness. A clonotype was considered public if more than one individual shared it. TCRdb took the public reads, trimmed them with fastp at Q25, ran MiXCR for clone calling and kept in-frame beta chains. When rows share a CDR3 protein, they turn into one entry using the most common DNA and genes. What appears here as the V and J calls and clone size reflects TCRdb's work, not the paper's. The sample yields hundreds of thousands of distinct CDR3 sequences; roughly 15% were counted once. Roughly 18% of the sample lies in the top ten.

This specimen's time point label, per the study, means: newly diagnosed GD, antithyroid drugs for less than 3 months. For both TCR sequencing and RNA sequencing, RNA was extracted from PBMCs using TRIzol. The diagnosis of Graves' disease was made according to American Thyroid Association guidelines. Patients were recruited from an endocrinology department in Xi'an, China. Each patient gave 8.5 to 9.5 milliliters of peripheral blood, collected in an EDTA anticoagulant tube. Ficoll Paque Plus density gradient separation was used to isolate PBMCs, and no further T cell sorting was performed. An Agilent 2100 Bioanalyzer and agarose gel were used to check RNA quality, and a NanoDrop 2000 was used to measure RNA concentration. At the junction V is shortened by 6 bases and J by 4 bases, with 8 bases in between. For CDR1 and CDR2, the germline V gene lists SGHVS and FQNEAQ. Counted from cysteine to phenylalanine, this CDR3 has 12 amino acids. Just CDR3 DNA is preserved here, 36 bases in frame from base 1.

The paper as a whole reports these results and caveats: Compared with newly diagnosed patients, patients with persistent Graves' disease had lower TCR Shannon entropy and fewer highly expanded clones, which suggests clonal expansion. The small sample size was acknowledged by the authors as a limitation that may reduce accuracy. More public clonotypes were shared among persistent patients (2,741) than among newly diagnosed patients (966). Sequencing and analysis were restricted to the TCR beta chain. Because the primary lesion, thyroid tissue, could not be accessed, the study looked at peripheral blood alone. Preferential use of TRBV28, TRBJ1-2 and TRBJ2-5 was observed in persistent disease, whereas TRBV20-1 and TRBJ2-1 were favored in newly diagnosed disease.

These data also featured in a second study, about T cells in Graves' hyperthyroidism and ophthalmopathy. From the second report: A patient counted as having stable Graves' hyperthyroidism if no progression to ophthalmopathy occurred over 18 months of follow-up. Hyperthyroidism patients were newly diagnosed, had a disease duration of under 2 months, and were aged 18 to 65 years. The study excluded patients with uncontrolled infections, other autoimmune diseases, pregnancy or lactation. Diagnoses relied on clinical symptoms, serum thyroxine and TRAb, thyroid ultrasound and orbital computed tomography. A first-round RT-PCR of the TCR CDR3 used the HTBI primer set with the Qiagen OneStep RT-PCR kit. Most expanded thyroid clonotypes (frequency above 0.001) were also detected in blood, suggesting blood repertoires may reflect thyroid immune responses. Ophthalmopathy was separated from stable hyperthyroidism by a 13 V-J signature model, with approximately 89% sensitivity and just over 81% specificity obtained in cross-validation and 80%/75% obtained in testing. In validation, the model predicted progression to ophthalmopathy a median of about 6.5 months before onset, with about 71% sensitivity and around 76% specificity. To identify distinguishing TCR V-J signatures, a discovery cohort of about 95 patients was used, comprising approximately 40 with Graves' ophthalmopathy and roughly 60 with stable Graves' hyperthyroidism. Whether ophthalmopathy could be predicted prospectively was tested in an independent validation cohort made up of roughly 19 hyperthyroidism patients plus 17 patients who later progressed to ophthalmopathy. The roughly 91 discovery patients were randomly divided into training and test sets at a 7:3 ratio. In addition, the study compared T-cell repertoires in thyroid tissue and in blood from about six Graves' hyperthyroidism patients. Following sampling, methimazole starting at 30 mg daily was given to hyperthyroidism patients, and high-dose intravenous methylprednisolone was given to ophthalmopathy patients. Libraries were constructed in a second round of multiplex PCR, after which size selection and purification were carried out. Paired-end sequencing of the libraries was performed with 100 bp reads on an Illumina HiSeq2000. SOAPnuke was used to process the raw data, removing reads that contained adapters or uncalled bases, had a mean Phred below 15, or lacked an exact match to the constant primer or identifier. High-quality paired reads were merged with COPE v1.2.5, and unique nucleotide sequences were defined as clonotypes. MiTCR v1.1 was used to align the clonotypes against IMGT TRBV, TRBD and TRBJ reference segments. The analysis was restricted to V-J combinations with a frequency above 0.0001, which together covered about 99% of the repertoires. The TCS score was defined as F50 (clonal expansion) divided by E x V (chaos), with BLOSUM62-based TCRdist calculated between CDR3 peptides within each V-J. Welch's t-statistics and random forest reduced 450 to 600 V-J features to some 14, which were used in a naive Bayes classifier (R e1071). Sample size was not statistically predetermined, and investigators were not blinded to group allocation. According to the paper, TCR Vbeta CDR3 sequencing was carried out on roughly 130 peripheral blood samples, which came from 40 to 45 ophthalmopathy, under 80 hyperthyroidism and about 17 progressor patients.

The source is a woman aged 30 to 39 with Graves disease. Donor details come from another sample of the same person, matched by shared clones. The source was peripheral blood mononuclear cells (PBMCs), collected at new diagnosis, from a patient treated with antithyroid drugs. The V gene is TRBV7-8 and the J gene is TRBJ2-3, with the D segment identity uncertain. The DNA sequence is given as TGTGCCAGCAGGCCTAGGGCAGATACGCAGTATTTT. This yields the protein CASRPRADTQYF. The CDR3 plus the reference TRBV7-8 and TRBJ2-3 genes for the other parts give the full variable domain: GAGVSQSPRYKVAKRGQDVALRCDPISGHVSLFWYQQALGQGPEFLTYFQNEAQLDKSGLPSDRFFAERPEGSVSTLKIQRTQQEDSAVYLCASRPRADTQYFGPGTRLTVL.